These 5 T cell receptor beta chains were all obtained from the same sample, sequenced in a study of Graves' ophthalmopathy and Graves' hyperthyroidism. Amplification of the TCR beta CDR3 regions used RNA transcripts (as template). Second-round multiplex PCR came after first-round RT-PCR with HTBI primers. Using its own MiXCR run on the multiplex PCR reads, TCRdb lists one record per CDR3 protein. There are some 750,000 distinct CDR3 sequences in the sample; 35% to 50% occur only once, and 40% to 45% lies in the top ten. The specimen sequenced was peripheral blood. The receptors come from an adult man with Graves' ophthalmopathy.

In its sample, this clonotype was seen many times. The chain employs TRBV7-9 and TRBJ1-1, with D possibly TRBD1 on 5 matching bases. The V gene's germline CDR1 is SEHNR and CDR2 FQNEAQ (reference sequence). Trimming stripped 7 bases from V and 3 bases from J, with 12 bases between. This CDR3 comprises 13 residues. The CDR3 is CASTFGADTEAFF. CDR3 in DNA: TGTGCCAGCACCTTTGGGGCCGACACTGAAGCTTTCTTT.

This sequence joins TRBV7-2 and TRBJ2-5; D unclear. The CDR3 has 15 amino acids. Trimming left V 0 bases short and J 7 bases short, with 15 bases between. In germline, CDR1 is SGHTA, CDR2 FQGNSA. The CDR3 DNA is TGTGCCAGCAGCTTAGCACCGAGGAGTTCCGGGACCCAGTACTTC. Translation gives CASSLAPRSSGTQYF.

The chain is built from TRBV11-1 and TRBJ2-6; perhaps D is TRBD1 or TRBD2 (6 bases each). V was clipped by 0 bases and J by 0 bases, with 15 bases between them. CDR3 size: 19 residues. Per germline, CDR1 SGHAT and CDR2 FQDESV (reference sequence). The CDR3 loop is CASSLAAGHQSSGANVLTF. As DNA, the CDR3 is TGTGCCAGCAGCTTAGCGGCGGGACACCAAAGCTCTGGGGCCAACGTCCTGACTTTC.

This clonotype was found once. The rearrangement links TRBV19 to TRBJ2-2; D perhaps matches TRBD2 (6 bases). The CDR3 sequence is 15 residues long. V lost 5 bases, J lost 3 bases, and 13 bases lay in between. CDR1 and CDR2 from the germline V gene are LNHDA and SQIVND (reference sequence). The CDR3 region has the DNA TGTGCCAGTAGTCCCTCGGAGGGTTACACCGGGGAGCTGTTTTTT. Its protein product is CASSPSEGYTGELFF.

This clonotype was counted many times. The CDR3: CSVEDRNTEAFF. In DNA form, the CDR3 reads TGCAGCGTTGAAGATCGGAACACTGAAGCTTTCTTT. V usage is TRBV29-1 and J usage is TRBJ1-1; D is uncertain. The V gene lost 0 bases and the J gene lost 1 base, with 3 bases spanning the gap. Germline CDR1 reads SQVTM; CDR2 reads ANQGSEA. This CDR3 is built from 12 residues.